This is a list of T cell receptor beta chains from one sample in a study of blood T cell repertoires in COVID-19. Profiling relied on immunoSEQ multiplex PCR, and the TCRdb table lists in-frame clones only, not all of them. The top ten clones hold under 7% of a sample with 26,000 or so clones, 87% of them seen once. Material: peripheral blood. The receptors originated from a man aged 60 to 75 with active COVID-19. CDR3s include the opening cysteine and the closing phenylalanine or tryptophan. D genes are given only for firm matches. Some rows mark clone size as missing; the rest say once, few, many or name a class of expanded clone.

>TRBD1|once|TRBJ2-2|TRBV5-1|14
CASSVTGYTGELFF
TGCGCCAGCAGCGTGACAGGGTACACCGGGGAGCTGTTTTTT
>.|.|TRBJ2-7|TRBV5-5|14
CASSLDGRVFEQYF
TGTGCCAGCAGCTTGGATGGCAGGGTGTTCGAGCAGTACTTC
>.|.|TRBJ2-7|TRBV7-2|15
CASSSSDRLVYEQYF
TGTGCCAGCAGCTCGTCCGACAGACTAGTCTACGAGCAGTACTTC
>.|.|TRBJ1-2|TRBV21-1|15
CASSLLGQGSYGYTF
TGTGCCAGCAGCCTTTTGGGACAGGGGAGCTATGGCTACACCTTC
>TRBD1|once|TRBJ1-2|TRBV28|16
CASSSLSTGRNYGYTF
TGTGCCAGCAGTTCCCTCTCGACAGGGCGGAACTATGGCTACACCTTC
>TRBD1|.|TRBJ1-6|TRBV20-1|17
CSASPGQGSNYNSPLHF
TGCAGTGCTAGTCCAGGACAGGGCTCTAACTATAATTCACCCCTCCACTTT
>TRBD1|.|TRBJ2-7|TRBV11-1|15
CASSLEITGAYEQYF
TGTGCCAGCAGCTTAGAGATAACAGGGGCGTACGAGCAGTACTTC
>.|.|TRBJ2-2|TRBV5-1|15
CASSSRQQNTGELFF
TGCGCCAGCAGCTCGAGACAGCAGAACACCGGGGAGCTGTTTTTT
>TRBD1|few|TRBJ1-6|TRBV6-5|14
CASSPGGGGSPLHF
TGTGCCAGCAGCCCAGGGGGCGGGGGTTCACCCCTCCACTTT
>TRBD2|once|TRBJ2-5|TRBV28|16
CASSPRTSGDLETQYF
TGTGCCAGCAGTCCGAGGACTAGCGGGGACCTAGAGACCCAGTACTTC
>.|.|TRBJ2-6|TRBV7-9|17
CASSLGGRASGANVLTF
TGTGCCAGCAGCTTAGGGGGCAGGGCCTCTGGGGCCAACGTCCTGACTTTC
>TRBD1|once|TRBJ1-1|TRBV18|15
CASSPLGQGATEAFF
TGTGCCAGCTCACCTCTAGGACAGGGGGCAACTGAAGCTTTCTTT
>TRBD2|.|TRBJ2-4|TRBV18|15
CASSPREGRGNIQYF
TGTGCCAGCTCACCCCGGGAGGGGCGAGGAAACATTCAGTACTTC
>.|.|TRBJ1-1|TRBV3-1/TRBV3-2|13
CASSQVGRDEAFF
TGTGCCAGCAGCCAAGTAGGACGGGATGAAGCTTTCTTT
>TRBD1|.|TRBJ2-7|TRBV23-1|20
CASSQTRDRDPPPLTYEQYF
TGCGCCAGCAGTCAAACCCGGGACAGGGATCCCCCCCCTTTAACCTACGAGCAGTACTTC
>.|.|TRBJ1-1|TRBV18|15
CASSPLDSSKTEAFF
TGTGCCAGCTCACCACTTGACAGTTCAAAGACTGAAGCTTTCTTT
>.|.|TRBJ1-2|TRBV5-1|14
CASSLAADLMGYTF
TGCGCCAGCAGCTTGGCCGCGGATCTGATGGGCTACACCTTC
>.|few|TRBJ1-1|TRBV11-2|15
CASSLSGSMNTEAFF
TGTGCCAGCAGCTTAAGCGGAAGTATGAACACTGAAGCTTTCTTT
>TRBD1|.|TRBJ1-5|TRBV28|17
CASSLLPGTGTNQPQHF
TGTGCCAGCAGTTTACTCCCCGGGACAGGGACCAATCAGCCCCAGCATTTT
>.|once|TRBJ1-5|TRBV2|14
CASSEERALETQHF
TGTGCCAGCAGTGAAGAGAGGGCCTTGGAGACCCAGCATTTT
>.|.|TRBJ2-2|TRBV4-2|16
CASSGEFGLNTGELFF
TGTGCCAGCAGCGGGGAGTTCGGGCTAAACACCGGGGAGCTGTTTTTT
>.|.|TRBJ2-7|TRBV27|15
CASSLLGAYPSEQYF
TGTGCCAGCAGTTTATTAGGCGCATACCCTAGCGAGCAGTACTTC
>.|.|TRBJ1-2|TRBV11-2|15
CASSLEAGTNYGYTF
TGTGCCAGCAGCTTAGAGGCAGGAACTAACTATGGCTACACCTTC
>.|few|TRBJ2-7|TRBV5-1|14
CASSVTSVSYEQYF
TGCGCCAGCAGCGTAACCTCAGTCTCCTACGAGCAGTACTTC
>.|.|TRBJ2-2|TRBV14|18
CASSQGTLLARGTGELFF
TGTGCCAGCAGCCAAGGTACTTTATTGGCCCGAGGGACCGGGGAGCTGTTTTTT
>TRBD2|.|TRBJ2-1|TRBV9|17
CASSPGGPSGVYNEQFF
TGTGCCAGCAGCCCAGGGGGTCCTAGCGGGGTCTACAATGAGCAGTTCTTC
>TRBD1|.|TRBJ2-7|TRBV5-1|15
CASSTSGTGPYEQYF
TGCGCCAGCAGCACATCCGGGACAGGGCCCTACGAGCAGTACTTC
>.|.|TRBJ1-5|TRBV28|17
CASRKLTSQGSNQPQHF
TGTGCCAGCAGAAAACTTACCTCGCAGGGAAGCAATCAGCCCCAGCATTTT
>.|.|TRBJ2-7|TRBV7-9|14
CASSFVGGAIQQYF
TGTGCCAGCAGCTTTGTAGGGGGGGCAATTCAGCAGTACTTC
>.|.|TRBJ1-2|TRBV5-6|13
CASSLATPYGYTF
TGTGCCAGCAGCTTGGCGACACCTTATGGCTACACCTTC
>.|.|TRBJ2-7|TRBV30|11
CAWTGAYEQYF
TGTGCCTGGACAGGCGCCTACGAGCAGTACTTC
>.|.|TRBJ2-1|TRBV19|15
CASSIFQVTYNEQFF
TGTGCCAGTAGTATTTTCCAGGTGACATACAATGAGCAGTTCTTC
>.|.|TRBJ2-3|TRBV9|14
CASSPEFITDTQYF
TGTGCCAGCAGCCCCGAGTTTATAACAGATACGCAGTATTTT
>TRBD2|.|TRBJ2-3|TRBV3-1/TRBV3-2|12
CASSPRGDTQYF
TGTGCCAGCAGCCCGCGGGGGGATACGCAGTATTTT
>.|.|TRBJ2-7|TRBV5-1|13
CASSAGQTYEQYF
TGCGCCAGCAGCGCGGGACAGACCTACGAGCAGTACTTC
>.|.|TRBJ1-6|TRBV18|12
CASSSGRVALHF
TGTGCCAGCTCATCAGGCAGGGTGGCCCTCCACTTT
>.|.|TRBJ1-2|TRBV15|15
CATSRDLQGTYGYTF
TGTGCCACCAGCAGAGATCTCCAGGGGACATATGGCTACACCTTC
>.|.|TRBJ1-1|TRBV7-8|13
CASSLDRETEAFF
TGTGCCAGCAGCTTAGATCGGGAAACTGAAGCTTTCTTT
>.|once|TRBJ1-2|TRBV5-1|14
CASSLGADYYGYTF
TGCGCCAGCAGCTTGGGGGCAGATTACTATGGCTACACCTTC
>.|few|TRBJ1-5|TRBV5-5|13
CASSLGQNQPQHF
TGTGCCAGCAGCTTGGGACAGAATCAGCCCCAGCATTTT
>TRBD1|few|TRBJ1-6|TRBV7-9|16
CASSPPGQGWNSPLHF
TGTGCCAGCAGCCCCCCTGGACAGGGGTGGAATTCACCCCTCCACTTT
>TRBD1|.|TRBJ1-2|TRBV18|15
CASSPGTGNDYGYTF
TGTGCCAGCTCACCGGGGACAGGGAATGACTATGGCTACACCTTC
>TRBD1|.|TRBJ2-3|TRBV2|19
CASNEAMGQAAARTDTQYF
TGTGCCAGCAATGAAGCTATGGGACAGGCAGCGGCCCGCACAGATACGCAGTATTTT
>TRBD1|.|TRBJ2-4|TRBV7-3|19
CASSLTPLGQGLSKNIQYF
TGTGCCAGCAGCTTAACCCCCCTCGGACAGGGGCTTTCCAAAAACATTCAGTACTTC
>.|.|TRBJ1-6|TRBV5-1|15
CASTPGTPPNSPLHF
TGCGCCAGCACCCCAGGGACACCTCCTAATTCACCCCTCCACTTT
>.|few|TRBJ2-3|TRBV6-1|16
CASSVGGSLNTDTQYF
TGTGCCAGCAGTGTCGGGGGTTCACTTAACACAGATACGCAGTATTTT
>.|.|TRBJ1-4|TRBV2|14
CASSERQGVGKLFF
TGTGCCAGCAGTGAAAGGCAGGGCGTGGGAAAACTGTTTTTT
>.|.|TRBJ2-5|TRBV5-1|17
CASSFRGVGTNQETQYF
TGCGCCAGCAGCTTTAGGGGCGTTGGAACAAATCAAGAGACCCAGTACTTC
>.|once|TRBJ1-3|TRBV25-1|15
CASSSFGGSGNTIYF
TGTGCCAGCAGTTCGTTCGGGGGCTCTGGAAACACCATATATTTT
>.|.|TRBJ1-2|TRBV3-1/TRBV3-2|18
CASSQVVTGGSTNYGYTF
TGTGCCAGCAGCCAAGTCGTTACGGGGGGCTCTACTAACTATGGCTACACCTTC
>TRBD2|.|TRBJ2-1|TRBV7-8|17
CASSLDPSGADYNEQFF
TGTGCCAGCAGCTTAGATCCTAGCGGGGCCGACTACAATGAGCAGTTCTTC
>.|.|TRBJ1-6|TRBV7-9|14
CASSLDSYNSPLHF
TGTGCCAGCAGTCTTGACAGCTATAATTCACCCCTCCACTTT